The 25 T cell receptor beta chains below come from one sample, sequenced in a study of shared clonotypes between healthy human individuals. The naive CD8 subset, CD45RO-negative cells positively selected for CCR7, excluded terminally differentiated effector memory CD45RA+ cells. Method: immunoSEQ multiplex PCR; TCRdb's copy keeps in-frame clones and lacks some. The table lists hundreds of thousands of clones, around 96% of them singletons. The sequencing input was naive CD8+ T cells sorted from blood. The receptors come from a young woman in good health.

The rearrangement uses TRBV11-2 and TRBJ2-5; 9 bases align to TRBD2. Trimming took 0 bases from V and 12 from J; bases not matched to a gene: 11. The length of the CDR3 is 15 residues. Germline V CDR1 and CDR2: SGHAT, FQNNGV. CDR3 sequence: CASSLEASGRPFEYF. DNA for the CDR3: TGTGCCAGCAGCTTAGAGGCCAGCGGGAGGCCCTTCGAGTACTTC. The full variable domain, completed using reference TRBV11-2 and TRBJ2-5, is EAGVAQSPRYKIIEKRQSVAFWCNPISGHATLYWYQQILGQGPKLLIQFQNNGVVDDSQLPKDRFSAERLKGVDSTLKIQPAKLEDSAVYLCASSLEASGRPFEYFGPGTRLLVL.

The rearrangement uses TRBV7-9 and TRBJ2-7; unclear D gene. CDR3 length: 13 residues. V was cut by 0 bases and J by 0 bases, with 3 bases left in between. Germline V CDR1 and CDR2: SEHNR, FQNEAQ (reference sequence). CDR3 sequence: CASSLAISYEQYF. The CDR3 DNA reads as TGTGCCAGCAGCTTAGCGATCTCCTACGAGCAGTACTTC.

V is TRBV27 and J is TRBJ2-5; 10 nucleotides align to TRBD1. Looked up from germline, CDR1 is MNHEY and CDR2 is SMNVEV (reference sequence). Trimming at V came to 7 bases and at J to 1 base, leaving 3 bases not matched to a gene. CDR3 length: 14 amino acids. The CDR3: CASTRTGGQETQYF. CDR3 sequence (DNA): TGTGCCAGCACCCGGACAGGGGGCCAAGAGACCCAGTACTTC.

The V gene is TRBV14, the J gene TRBJ2-1; 10 bases map to TRBD2. The V and J ends lost 4 bases and 2 bases, in that order; junction bases with no gene match: 8. The CDR3 sequence is 17 residues long. Germline V lookup: CDR1 SGHDN, CDR2 FVKESK. The CDR3 is CASSPIAGGPAYNEQFF. CDR3 in DNA: TGTGCCAGCAGCCCTATAGCGGGAGGTCCCGCCTACAATGAGCAGTTCTTC.

The V gene is TRBV6-5, the J gene TRBJ2-5; 11 positions match TRBD2. CDR3 length equals 14 residues. Germline CDR1 reads MNHEY; CDR2 reads SVGAGI. V was pared by 8 bases and J by 4 bases, with 6 bases of the junction left unmatched. The CDR3 nucleotides are TGTGCCAGCCAGGAGCTAGCGGGAGGAGAGACCCAGTACTTC. It is translated as CASQELAGGETQYF.

CDR3 in amino acids: CASSLAWGNTEAFF. Written as DNA, the CDR3 is TGTGCCAGCAGCTTGGCCTGGGGAAACACTGAAGCTTTCTTT. The V call is TRBV5-4, the J call TRBJ1-1; D uncertain. The CDR3 spans 14 residues. Per germline, CDR1 SGHNT and CDR2 YYREEE (reference sequence). The V end was cut by 0 bases, the J end by 2 bases, with 8 bases between.

The chain recombines TRBV19 with TRBJ2-1; 12 positions agree with TRBD2. The ends lost 5 bases at V and 8 bases at J; junction bases unmatched: 13. The CDR3 runs to 17 residues. Germline V gives CDR1 LNHDA, CDR2 SQIVND (reference sequence). The DNA for the CDR3 is TGTGCCAGTAGTCCACGACTAGCGGGAGCCAGGGTCGATGAGCAGTTCTTC. Protein sequence: CASSPRLAGARVDEQFF.

This sequence joins TRBV10-3 and TRBJ2-7, with D possibly matching TRBD2 (7 bases). The V gene lost 2 bases and the J gene lost 5 bases, with 13 bases spanning the gap. Germline loops: CDR1 ENHRY, CDR2 SYGVKD. The CDR3 loop spans 14 amino acids. The CDR3 is CAISEAAGAHEQYF. CDR3 nucleotides: TGTGCCATCAGTGAGGCGGCGGGGGCCCACGAGCAGTACTTC.

V usage is TRBV7-9 and J usage is TRBJ2-7; no clear D gene. Trimming took off 0 bases at V and 3 bases at J, with 12 bases between the two ends. There are 15 residues in the CDR3. Germline V gene sequence: CDR1 SEHNR, CDR2 FQNEAQ (reference sequence). The chain's CDR3 is CASSLALAFSYEQYF. Here the CDR3 DNA reads TGTGCCAGCAGCTTAGCGCTCGCGTTCAGCTACGAGCAGTACTTC.

The rearrangement links TRBV29-1 to TRBJ2-7; 8 positions agree with TRBD1. This CDR3 spans 13 amino acids. Looked up from germline, CDR1 is SQVTM and CDR2 is ANQGSEA. With 6 bases clipped from V and 2 bases from J, the junction kept 6 bases outside the gene matches. The CDR3 nucleotides read TGCAGCGTGCGGACAGGGCAGACCTACGAGCAGTACTTC. Residues: CSVRTGQTYEQYF.

This clone is a singleton in its sample. The chain has TRBV11-2 and TRBJ2-1; 11 bases match TRBD1. V shed 6 bases and J 7 bases; nucleotides not matched to a gene: 11. The CDR3 contains 16 residues. Germline-derived CDR1 and CDR2 are SGHAT and FQNNGV. The chain's CDR3 is CASSFLGQGAWNEQFF. The CDR3, as DNA: TGTGCCAGCAGTTTCCTAGGACAGGGGGCTTGGAATGAGCAGTTCTTC.

V and J are TRBV29-1 and TRBJ2-1, with D perhaps TRBD1 (6 bases). V dropped 6 bases and J dropped 7 bases, with 13 bases sitting between them. This CDR3 spans 12 amino acids. CDR1 and CDR2 (germline): SQVTM, ANQGSEA. CDR3 nucleotide sequence: TGCAGCGTCCAATACAGGGAGAATGAGCAGTTCTTC. Translation gives CSVQYRENEQFF.

This sequence joins TRBV15 and TRBJ1-5, with TRBD1 matching over 7 bases. Germline V gene data show CDR1 as LNHNV and CDR2 as YYDKDF (reference sequence). The CDR3 has 18 residues. V trimming: 5 bases; J trimming: 1 base; junction bases outside the gene matches: 14. The CDR3 nucleotides are TGTGCCACCAGCCCCAGGGGGGACAGCTTAGCGAGCAATCAGCCCCAGCATTTT. Translated, it gives CATSPRGDSLASNQPQHF.

J is TRBJ2-5 and V is TRBV6-5, with no clear D. The end of the DNA fits TRBJ2-7 better, so the J call may be wrong. This CDR3 is 13 amino acids long. Germline V gene lookup returns CDR1 MNHEY and CDR2 SVGAGI. Here the CDR3 DNA reads TGTGCCAGCAGTTACCACGTAACCTACGAGCAGTACTTC. Its translation: CASSYHVTYEQYF.

The chain employs TRBV14 and TRBJ2-7; D gene unclear. Trimming removed 11 bases at V and 7 bases at J, with 9 bases between. Germline V CDR1 and CDR2: SGHDN, FVKESK. This CDR3 has 9 residues. The DNA for the CDR3 is TGTGCCCAAAGGTCTGAGCAGTACTTC. It encodes CAQRSEQYF. The variable domain in full, completed from reference TRBV14 and TRBJ2-7, reads EAGVTQFPSHSVIEKGQTVTLRCDPISGHDNLYWYRRVMGKEIKFLLHFVKESKQDESGMPNNRFLAERTGGTYSTLKVQPAELEDSGVYFCAQRSEQYFGPGTRLTVT.

CDR3 DNA sequence: TGTGCCAGCAGCCCGATATCTCGGAGGCTAGCTAGAGCCTACGAGCAGTACTTC. This encodes CASSPISRRLARAYEQYF. The chain couples TRBV11-2 to TRBJ2-7; tentative D call: TRBD2 (5 bases). There are 18 residues in the CDR3. Trimming took off 5 bases at V and 2 bases at J, with 25 bases between the two ends. Per germline, CDR1 SGHAT and CDR2 FQNNGV. Together with reference TRBV11-2 and TRBJ2-7, the CDR3 gives the full variable domain: EAGVAQSPRYKIIEKRQSVAFWCNPISGHATLYWYQQILGQGPKLLIQFQNNGVVDDSQLPKDRFSAERLKGVDSTLKIQPAKLEDSAVYLCASSPISRRLARAYEQYFGPGTRLTVT.

A single count supports this clone. The V call is TRBV27, the J call TRBJ2-1; 13 bases are a match to TRBD2. The CDR3 loop spans 15 amino acids. Germline V CDR1 and CDR2: MNHEY, SMNVEV (reference sequence). Unmatched junction bases numbered 6, after V lost 5 bases and J lost 8 bases. CDR3 protein: CASSPGTSGTDEQFF. The CDR3 nucleotides read TGTGCCAGCAGTCCCGGGACTAGCGGGACGGATGAGCAGTTCTTC.

The rearrangement uses TRBV29-1 and TRBJ1-2, with a tentative D call TRBD1 (5 bases). In germline, CDR1 is SQVTM, CDR2 ANQGSEA. This CDR3 has 15 amino acids. V was clipped by 5 bases and J by 8 bases, with 24 bases between them. The CDR3, as DNA: TGCAGCGTTCTGGTCGGGGCGCAGCCCGATCGGGGCTACACCTTC. Translated: CSVLVGAQPDRGYTF.

The chain is built from TRBV25-1 and TRBJ2-7; 7 nucleotides align to TRBD2. CDR1 is MGHDK and CDR2 is SYGVNS in the germline V gene. The CDR3 has 16 residues. Losses at the gene ends were 3 bases for V and 2 bases for J; bases not matched to a gene: 10. CDR3 coding DNA: TGTGCCAGCAGTGACTCTGGAGCGGGAAAGGCCTACGAGCAGTACTTC. Protein sequence: CASSDSGAGKAYEQYF.

This sequence joins TRBV4-2 and TRBJ1-1, with D possibly matching TRBD1 (6 bases). Trimming removed 6 bases at V and 1 base at J, with 15 bases between. Germline V gene data show CDR1 as LGHNA and CDR2 as YNFKEQ. This CDR3 has 15 amino acids. CDR3 nucleotide sequence: TGTGCCAGCAGAAATCCAGGGGAACAGAACACTGAAGCTTTCTTT. It encodes CASRNPGEQNTEAFF.

This chain links TRBV5-6 with TRBJ1-2; D is uncertain. The CDR3 spans 13 residues. Germline V CDR1 and CDR2: SGHDT, YYEEEE. The germline V and J ends were trimmed by 0 bases and 6 bases, with 9 bases remaining between them. CDR3 sequence (DNA): TGTGCCAGCAGCTTGGGGACGCTTGATGGCTACACCTTC. This gives the protein CASSLGTLDGYTF.

The rearrangement uses TRBV4-2 and TRBJ2-1, with a tentative D call TRBD2 (5 bases). V was trimmed by 0 bases and J by 2 bases, leaving 8 bases between them. CDR3 length equals 15 residues. Germline V gene data show CDR1 as LGHNA and CDR2 as YNFKEQ. The CDR3 here is CASSQDGIAYNEQFF. The CDR3 nucleotides read TGTGCCAGCAGCCAAGACGGGATAGCCTACAATGAGCAGTTCTTC.

The gene calls are TRBV12-1 and TRBJ2-7. TRBV12-1 is recorded as a pseudogene. The CDR3 contains 10 residues. In DNA form, the CDR3 reads TGTGCCAGCAGCTCCTACGAGCAGTACTTC. Its translation: CASSSYEQYF.

The V call is TRBV11-2, the J call TRBJ2-7, with 9 nucleotides matching TRBD1. CDR1 and CDR2 (germline): SGHAT, FQNNGV. Trimming cost V 3 bases and J 1 base; bases outside gene matches: 4. CDR3 length: 15 amino acids. This chain's CDR3 is CASSFHRGHSYEQYF. The CDR3 DNA reads TGTGCCAGCAGCTTCCACAGGGGGCATTCCTACGAGCAGTACTTC.

The chain recombines TRBV11-2 with TRBJ1-2, with D hard to call. This CDR3 contains 15 residues. Trimming removed 0 bases at V and 4 bases at J, with 12 bases between. Germline-derived CDR1 and CDR2 are SGHAT and FQNNGV. CDR3 region: CASSLDPLNIYGYTF. DNA of the CDR3: TGTGCCAGCAGCTTAGACCCCCTTAACATCTATGGCTACACCTTC. Full variable domain (remainder filled in from reference TRBV11-2 and TRBJ1-2): EAGVAQSPRYKIIEKRQSVAFWCNPISGHATLYWYQQILGQGPKLLIQFQNNGVVDDSQLPKDRFSAERLKGVDSTLKIQPAKLEDSAVYLCASSLDPLNIYGYTFGSGTRLTVV.